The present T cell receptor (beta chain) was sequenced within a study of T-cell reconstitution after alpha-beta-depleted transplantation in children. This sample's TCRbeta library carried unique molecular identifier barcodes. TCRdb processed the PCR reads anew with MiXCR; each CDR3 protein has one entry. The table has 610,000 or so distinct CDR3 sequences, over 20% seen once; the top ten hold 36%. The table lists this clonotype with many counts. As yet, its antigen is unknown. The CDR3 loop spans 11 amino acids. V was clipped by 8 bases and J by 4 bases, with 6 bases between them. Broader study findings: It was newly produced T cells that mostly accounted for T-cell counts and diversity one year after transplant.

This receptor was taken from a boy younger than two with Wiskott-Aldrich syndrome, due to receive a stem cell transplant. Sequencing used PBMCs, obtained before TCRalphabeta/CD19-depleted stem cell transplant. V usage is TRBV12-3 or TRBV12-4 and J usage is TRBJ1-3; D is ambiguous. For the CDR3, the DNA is TGTGCCAGCTCACCGGGAAACACCATATATTTT. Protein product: CASSPGNTIYF.